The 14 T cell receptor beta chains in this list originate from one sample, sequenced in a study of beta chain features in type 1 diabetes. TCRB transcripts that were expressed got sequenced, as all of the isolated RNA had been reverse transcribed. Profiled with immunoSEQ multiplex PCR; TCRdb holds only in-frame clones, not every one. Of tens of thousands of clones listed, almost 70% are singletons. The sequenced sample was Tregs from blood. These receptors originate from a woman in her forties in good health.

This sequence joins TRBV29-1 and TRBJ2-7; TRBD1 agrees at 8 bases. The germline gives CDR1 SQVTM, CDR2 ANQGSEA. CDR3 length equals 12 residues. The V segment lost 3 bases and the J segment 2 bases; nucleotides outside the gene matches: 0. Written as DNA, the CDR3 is TGCAGCGTTGAGGACAGGGCCTACGAGCAGTACTTC. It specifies CSVEDRAYEQYF.

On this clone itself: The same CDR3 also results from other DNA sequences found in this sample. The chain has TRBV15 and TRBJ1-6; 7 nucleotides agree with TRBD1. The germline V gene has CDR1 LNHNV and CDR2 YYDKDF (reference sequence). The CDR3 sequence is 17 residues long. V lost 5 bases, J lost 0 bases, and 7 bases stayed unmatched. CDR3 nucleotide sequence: TGTGCCACCAGCGGCTTGGACAGGAGCTCCTATAATTCACCCCTCCACTTT. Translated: CATSGLDRSSYNSPLHF.

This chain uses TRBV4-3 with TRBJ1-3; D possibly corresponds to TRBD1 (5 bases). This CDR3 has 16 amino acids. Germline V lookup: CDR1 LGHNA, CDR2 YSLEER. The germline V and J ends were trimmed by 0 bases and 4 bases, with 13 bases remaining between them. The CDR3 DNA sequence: TGCGCCAGCAGCCAAGATCACGCAGGGCTGGGAAACACCATATATTTT. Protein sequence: CASSQDHAGLGNTIYF.

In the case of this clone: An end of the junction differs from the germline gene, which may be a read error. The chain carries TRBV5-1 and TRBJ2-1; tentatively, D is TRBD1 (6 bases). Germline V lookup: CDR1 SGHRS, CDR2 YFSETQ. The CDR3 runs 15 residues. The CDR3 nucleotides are TGCGCCAGCAGCTCCCAGACAGGACGGAGCAATGGGCAGTTCTTC. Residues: CASSSQTGRSNGQFF.

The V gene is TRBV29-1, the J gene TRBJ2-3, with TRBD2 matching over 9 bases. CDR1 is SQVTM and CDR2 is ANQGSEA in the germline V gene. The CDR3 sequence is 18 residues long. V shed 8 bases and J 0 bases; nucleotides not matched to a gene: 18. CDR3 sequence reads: CSISSASGEGTSTDTQYF. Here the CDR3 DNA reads TGCAGCATCTCTTCGGCTAGCGGGGAAGGAACTAGCACAGATACGCAGTATTTT.

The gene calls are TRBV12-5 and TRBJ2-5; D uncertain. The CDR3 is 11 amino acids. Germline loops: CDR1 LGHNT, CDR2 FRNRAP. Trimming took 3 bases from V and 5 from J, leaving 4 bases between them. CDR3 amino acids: CASGLRETQYF. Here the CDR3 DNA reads TGTGCTAGTGGTTTACGGGAGACCCAGTACTTC.

The CDR3 DNA sequence: TGTGCCAGTAGAAACCCGCAGGGGCAGGGGATACGAGGCTACACCTTC. It translates to CASRNPQGQGIRGYTF. This sequence joins TRBV19 and TRBJ1-2; weak D call: TRBD1 (6 bases). V was cut by 6 bases and J by 8 bases, with 25 bases left in between. Germline V gene lookup returns CDR1 LNHDA and CDR2 SQIVND (reference sequence). CDR3 length: 16 amino acids. Full variable domain (remainder filled in from reference TRBV19 and TRBJ1-2): DGGITQSPKYLFRKEGQNVTLSCEQNLNHDAMYWYRQDPGQGLRLIYYSQIVNDFQKGDIAEGYSVSREKKESFPLTVTSAQKNPTAFYLCASRNPQGQGIRGYTFGSGTRLTVV.

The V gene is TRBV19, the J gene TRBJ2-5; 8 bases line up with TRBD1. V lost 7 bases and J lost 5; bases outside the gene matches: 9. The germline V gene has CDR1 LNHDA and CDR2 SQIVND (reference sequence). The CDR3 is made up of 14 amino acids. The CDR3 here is CASKGDRMLETQYF. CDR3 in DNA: TGTGCCAGTAAGGGGGACAGGATGTTGGAGACCCAGTACTTC.

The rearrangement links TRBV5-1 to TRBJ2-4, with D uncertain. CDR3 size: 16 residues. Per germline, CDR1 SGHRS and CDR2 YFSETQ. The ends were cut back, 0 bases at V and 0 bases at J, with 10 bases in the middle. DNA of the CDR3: TGCGCCAGCAGCTTGGCGGTGTCCGAAGCCAAAAACATTCAGTACTTC. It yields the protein CASSLAVSEAKNIQYF.

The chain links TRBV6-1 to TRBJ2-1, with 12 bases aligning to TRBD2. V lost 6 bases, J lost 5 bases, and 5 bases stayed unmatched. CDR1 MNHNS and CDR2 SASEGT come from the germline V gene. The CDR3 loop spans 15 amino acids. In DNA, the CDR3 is TGTGCCAGCAGCCCCACTAGCGGGGGGCACAATGAGCAGTTCTTC. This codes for CASSPTSGGHNEQFF.

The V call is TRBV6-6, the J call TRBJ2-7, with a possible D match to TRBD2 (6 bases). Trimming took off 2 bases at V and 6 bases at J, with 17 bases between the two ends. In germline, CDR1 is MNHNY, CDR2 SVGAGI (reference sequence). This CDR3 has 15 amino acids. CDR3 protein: CASSYNGDLGGEQYF. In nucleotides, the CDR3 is TGTGCCAGCAGTTACAACGGGGATCTCGGGGGCGAGCAGTACTTC.

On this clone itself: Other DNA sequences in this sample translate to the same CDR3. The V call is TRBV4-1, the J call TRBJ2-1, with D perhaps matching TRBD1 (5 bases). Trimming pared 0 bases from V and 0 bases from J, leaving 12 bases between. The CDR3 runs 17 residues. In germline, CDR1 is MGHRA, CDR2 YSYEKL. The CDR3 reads CASSQDWGTSSYNEQFF. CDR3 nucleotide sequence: TGCGCCAGCAGCCAAGATTGGGGCACGAGCTCCTACAATGAGCAGTTCTTC.

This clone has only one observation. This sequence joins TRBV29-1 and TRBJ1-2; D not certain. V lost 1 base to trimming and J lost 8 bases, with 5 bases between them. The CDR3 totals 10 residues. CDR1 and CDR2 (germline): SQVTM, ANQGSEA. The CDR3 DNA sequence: TGCAGCGTTGAAGGTCCGGGCTACACCTTC. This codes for CSVEGPGYTF.

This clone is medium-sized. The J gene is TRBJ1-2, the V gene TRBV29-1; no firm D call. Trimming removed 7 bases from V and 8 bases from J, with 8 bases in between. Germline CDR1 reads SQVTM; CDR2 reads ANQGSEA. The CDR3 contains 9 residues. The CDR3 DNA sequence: TGCAGCGCCGGGTCCGGCTACACCTTC. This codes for CSAGSGYTF.